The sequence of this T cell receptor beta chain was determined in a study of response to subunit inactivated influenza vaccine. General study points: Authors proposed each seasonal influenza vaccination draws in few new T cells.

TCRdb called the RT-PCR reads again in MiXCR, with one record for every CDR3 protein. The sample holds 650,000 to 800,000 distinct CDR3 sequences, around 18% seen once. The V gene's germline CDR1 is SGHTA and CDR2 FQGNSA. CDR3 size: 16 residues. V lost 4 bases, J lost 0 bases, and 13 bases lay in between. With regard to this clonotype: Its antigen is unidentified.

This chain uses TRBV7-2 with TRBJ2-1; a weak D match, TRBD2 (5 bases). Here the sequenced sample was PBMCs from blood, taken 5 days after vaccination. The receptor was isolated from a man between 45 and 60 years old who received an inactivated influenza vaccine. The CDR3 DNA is TGTGCCAGCAGCTGGGTAATCGGAGGCTCCTACAATGAGCAGTTCTTC. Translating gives CASSWVIGGSYNEQFF.